These 21 T cell receptor beta chains originate from one sample sequenced in a study of graft-versus-host responses after intestinal transplantation. These receptors' antigens are unknown. Clones were sequenced by immunoSEQ multiplex PCR, and TCRdb holds only the in-frame ones, with some missing. This sample has roughly 100,000 clones; 91% occur once, and the top ten carry roughly 0.2%. Here the sequenced sample was unstimulated CD4+ T cells sorted from spleen or lymph node cells, taken before transplant. The receptors here all came from a human donor who was the organ donor for an intestinal transplant.

The J gene is TRBJ1-2, the V gene TRBV20-1; D perhaps matches TRBD1 (5 bases). The germline V and J ends were trimmed by 5 bases and 6 bases, with 10 bases remaining between them. CDR3 length: 11 residues. Germline V gives CDR1 DFQATT, CDR2 SNEGSKA (reference sequence). CDR3 region: CSASWGDGYTF. The CDR3 DNA reads as TGCAGTGCTTCGTGGGGGGATGGCTACACCTTC.

The chain links TRBV5-6 to TRBJ2-3; D gene ambiguous. Trimming took off 4 bases at V and 1 base at J, with 13 bases between the two ends. Germline CDR1 is SGHDT and CDR2 is YYEEEE. The CDR3 runs 15 residues. The CDR3 DNA is TGTGCCAGCAGCAAGACTGGAGACGGCACAGATACGCAGTATTTT. Its translation: CASSKTGDGTDTQYF.

The chain couples TRBV10-3 to TRBJ1-1; 11 positions agree with TRBD1. Germline lookup yields CDR1 ENHRY and CDR2 SYGVKD. The junction had 17 bases not matched to a gene; V was cut back by 6 bases and J by 5 bases. The CDR3 totals 18 residues. Written as DNA, the CDR3 is TGTGCCATCAGGGGGTCGGGTACGGGGACAGGGGGAGTTACTGAAGCTTTCTTT. The encoded protein is CAIRGSGTGTGGVTEAFF.

V and J are TRBV9 and TRBJ2-3; weak D call: TRBD2 (7 bases). This CDR3 is 17 amino acids long. V was pared by 0 bases and J by 0 bases, with 14 bases between. The germline CDR1 and CDR2 sequences are SGDLS and YYNGEE. This CDR3 reads CASSVAGAGASTDTQYF. DNA for the CDR3: TGTGCCAGCAGCGTAGCTGGCGCGGGGGCTAGCACAGATACGCAGTATTTT.

The chain combines TRBV7-8 with TRBJ2-7; D is unresolved. Germline CDR1 and CDR2: SGHVS and FQNEAQ. With 1 base removed from V and 6 bases from J, the gap between germline ends came to 13 bases. This CDR3 contains 14 residues. In nucleotides, the CDR3 is TGTGCCAGCAGCTTAGGAGGTCTGATGCCCGAGCAGTACTTC. Its translation: CASSLGGLMPEQYF.

The CDR3 loop is CASSFPPGGPNTGELFF. The CDR3 coding sequence is TGTGCCAGCAGTTTCCCCCCCGGTGGTCCGAACACCGGGGAGCTGTTTTTT. The chain employs TRBV27 and TRBJ2-2; D not certain. Germline-derived CDR1 and CDR2 are MNHEY and SMNVEV (reference sequence). V lost 3 bases, J lost 0 bases, and 14 bases lay in between. The CDR3 is 17 amino acids.

Only a few counts were recorded for this clone. The chain combines TRBV10-3 with TRBJ1-4; D might be TRBD1 (5 bases). CDR3 length: 14 residues. Trimming removed 10 bases from V and 5 bases from J, with 17 bases in between. Germline loops: CDR1 ENHRY, CDR2 SYGVKD. This CDR3 reads CATLGPGLNEKLFF. The CDR3 DNA reads as TGTGCCACCCTAGGTCCAGGGCTGAATGAAAAACTGTTTTTT.

This chain joins TRBV4-1 and TRBJ2-7; D may be TRBD1 (5 bases). V lost 4 bases to trimming and J lost 3 bases, with 10 bases between them. The length of the CDR3 is 13 residues. Germline V CDR1 and CDR2: MGHRA, YSYEKL. The CDR3 here is CASSPNRNYEQYF. The CDR3 DNA reads as TGCGCCAGCAGCCCGAACAGGAACTACGAGCAGTACTTC.

V and J are TRBV4-2 and TRBJ1-5; D remains ambiguous. The CDR3 is 16 residues long. Germline V gene data show CDR1 as LGHNA and CDR2 as YNFKEQ. V lost 1 base and J lost 4, with 14 bases in between. The CDR3 here is CASSQVSGTTNQPQHF. CDR3 DNA: TGTGCCAGCAGCCAAGTGTCAGGTACCACTAATCAGCCCCAGCATTTT.

The rearrangement uses TRBV5-1 and TRBJ1-2, with D tentatively TRBD1 (5 bases). The CDR3 sequence is 14 residues long. V was cut by 1 base and J by 4 bases, with 11 bases left in between. Looked up from germline, CDR1 is SGHRS and CDR2 is YFSETQ. CDR3 region: CASSLYDSIYGYTF. CDR3 nucleotide sequence: TGCGCCAGCAGCTTGTACGACAGTATCTATGGCTACACCTTC. Full variable domain (outside the CDR3, taken from reference TRBV5-1 and TRBJ1-2): KAGVTQTPRYLIKTRGQQVTLSCSPISGHRSVSWYQQTPGQGLQFLFEYFSETQRNKGNFPGRFSGRQFSNSRSEMNVSTLELGDSALYLCASSLYDSIYGYTFGSGTRLTVV.

The chain has TRBV10-3 and TRBJ2-2; the D is unclear. This CDR3 spans 13 amino acids. Germline CDR1 ENHRY, CDR2 SYGVKD. Trimming removed 7 bases from V and 1 base from J, with 7 bases in between. CDR3 sequence (DNA): TGTGCCATCATGGGCCGGAACACCGGGGAGCTGTTTTTT. This sequence encodes CAIMGRNTGELFF.

This clone is a singleton in its sample. This chain connects TRBV4-1 to TRBJ2-7, with 8 bases aligning to TRBD1. Trimming removed 4 bases from V and 5 bases from J; junction bases left unmatched: 4. Germline-derived CDR1 and CDR2 are MGHRA and YSYEKL. The CDR3 length is 13 residues. CDR3 DNA: TGCGCCAGCAGCCGGGACAGGCAAGACGAGCAGTACTTC. Translating it yields CASSRDRQDEQYF.

This chain joins TRBV30 and TRBJ2-3, with D maybe TRBD2 (7 bases). There are 16 residues in the CDR3. Germline V lookup: CDR1 GTSNPN, CDR2 SVGIG (reference sequence). V was shortened by 8 bases and J by 0 bases, with 21 bases between the two germline ends. The chain's CDR3 is CAMPPEGGVSTDTQYF. CDR3 bases: TGTGCCATGCCCCCCGAGGGGGGGGTTAGCACAGATACGCAGTATTTT. Filled out from reference TRBV30 and TRBJ2-3, the complete variable domain reads SQTIHQWPATLVQPVGSPLSLECTVEGTSNPNLYWYRQAAGRGLQLLFYSVGIGQISSEVPQNLSASRPQDRQFILSSKKLLLSDSGFYLCAMPPEGGVSTDTQYFGPGTRLTVL.

The chain's CDR3 is CASSLEGPGTGFHEQYF. The CDR3, as DNA: TGTGCCAGCAGCTTGGAAGGCCCCGGGACAGGGTTCCACGAGCAGTACTTC. The chain carries TRBV5-6 and TRBJ2-5; 9 nucleotides agree with TRBD1. TRBJ2-7 matches the DNA end more closely, so the J call is doubtful. The CDR3 is 17 amino acids. The germline gives CDR1 SGHDT, CDR2 YYEEEE.

The J gene is TRBJ2-3, the V gene TRBV7-6, with TRBD1 matching 9 bases. Looked up from germline, CDR1 is SGHVS and CDR2 is FNYEAQ. Unmatched junction bases numbered 10, after V lost 3 bases and J lost 0 bases. The CDR3 consists of 18 residues. CDR3 protein: CASSFVPTGTGSTDTQYF. The CDR3 bases are TGTGCCAGCAGCTTTGTCCCAACCGGGACAGGGAGCACAGATACGCAGTATTTT.

This clone was counted once. This chain uses TRBV4-2 with TRBJ2-5, with 12 bases identical to TRBD2. The J segment lost 4 bases and the V segment lost 0 bases, leaving 6 bases of the junction unmatched. CDR3 length: 17 amino acids. From germline, CDR1 is LGHNA and CDR2 YNFKEQ. Written as DNA, the CDR3 is TGTGCCAGCAGCCAAGACCAACTAGCGGGGGGCCCAGAGACCCAGTACTTC. The encoded protein is CASSQDQLAGGPETQYF.

The CDR3 sequence: CASTHMGGSVYEQYF. The CDR3 DNA reads as TGTGCCAGTACCCATATGGGAGGGTCGGTGTACGAGCAGTACTTC. This sequence joins TRBV19 and TRBJ2-7, with 7 bases that match TRBD2. The CDR3 is 15 residues long. The V gene's germline CDR1 is LNHDA and CDR2 SQIVND (reference sequence). Trimming removed 7 bases from V and 4 bases from J; junction bases left unmatched: 13. Looking up the rest from reference TRBV19 and TRBJ2-7 gives the full variable domain: DGGITQSPKYLFRKEGQNVTLSCEQNLNHDAMYWYRQDPGQGLRLIYYSQIVNDFQKGDIAEGYSVSREKKESFPLTVTSAQKNPTAFYLCASTHMGGSVYEQYFGPGTRLTVT.

The chain recombines TRBV11-2 with TRBJ2-7; D unclear. Trimming left V 5 bases short and J 5 bases short, with 16 bases between. Germline values: CDR1 SGHAT, CDR2 FQNNGV. The CDR3 length is 14 residues. In nucleotides, the CDR3 is TGTGCCAGCAGCGCCGACCCGGTCCGGGACGAGCAGTACTTC. This codes for CASSADPVRDEQYF.

The chain is built from TRBV15 and TRBJ1-4; D is possibly TRBD1 (5 bases). V shed 3 bases and J shed 3 bases, with 11 bases lying between them. Germline CDR1 and CDR2: LNHNV and YYDKDF (reference sequence). The CDR3 has 15 residues. The chain's CDR3 is CATSRGRQPNEKLFF. CDR3 DNA sequence: TGTGCCACCAGCAGGGGTAGACAGCCTAATGAAAAACTGTTTTTT.

J is TRBJ2-1 and V is TRBV11-2, with 8 positions matching TRBD2. This CDR3 has 15 residues. The germline CDR1 and CDR2 sequences are SGHAT and FQNNGV. V lost 11 bases to trimming and J lost 4 bases; unmatched junction nucleotides: 13. The CDR3 sequence: CASHPGERGYNEQFF. CDR3 DNA: TGTGCCTCCCACCCGGGCGAGCGGGGGTACAATGAGCAGTTCTTC.

The CDR3 reads CASSLGSRGWYQETQYF. The CDR3, as DNA: TGTGCCAGCAGCTTGGGGTCCAGGGGTTGGTACCAAGAGACCCAGTACTTC. V is TRBV5-6 and J is TRBJ2-5; perhaps TRBD1 as D (6 bases). Germline values: CDR1 SGHDT, CDR2 YYEEEE. This CDR3 spans 17 amino acids. V lost 0 bases and J 0 bases, leaving 15 bases between the germline ends. Variable domain in full (rest from reference TRBV5-6 and TRBJ2-5): DAGVTQSPTHLIKTRGQQVTLRCSPKSGHDTVSWYQQALGQGPQFIFQYYEEEERQRGNFPDRFSGHQFPNYSSELNVNALLLGDSALYLCASSLGSRGWYQETQYFGPGTRLLVL.